These 21 T cell receptor beta chains came from one sample sequenced in a study of CD4 and CD8 cells across lung adenocarcinoma regions. TCRdb reprocessed the PCR reads via MiXCR and lists one record per CDR3 protein. This sample carries 20,000 to 25,000 distinct CDR3 sequences, roughly half of them seen once, and the ten largest clones take 27%. Sequenced material: CD8+ T cells from the center of a lung tumor. The receptor set was obtained from a female donor with lung adenocarcinoma. The CD4 and CD8 labels of this study may be unreliable.

The genes are TRBV10-2 and TRBJ2-4; D is perhaps TRBD2 (7 bases). The CDR3 is made up of 16 amino acids. Per germline, CDR1 WSHSY and CDR2 SAAADI. The V and J ends lost 6 bases and 13 bases respectively, with 28 bases between them. The CDR3 is CASSAGGLWAKDMQYF. The CDR3 DNA reads as TGCGCCAGCAGCGCCGGGGGGCTGTGGGCCAAAGATATGCAGTACTTC.

The chain recombines TRBV27 with TRBJ2-4; a weak D match, TRBD2 (5 bases). Germline-derived CDR1 and CDR2 are MNHEY and SMNVEV (reference sequence). This CDR3 is 15 amino acids long. Between the trimmed V and J ends, which lost 6 bases and 12 bases, there was a span of 24 bases. CDR3 coding DNA: TGTGCCAGCAGGCAGCGGCTGGGAGCCACAAATACTCAGTACTTC. Translating gives CASRQRLGATNTQYF.

The chain recombines TRBV6-5 with TRBJ2-1; D remains unclear. Germline values: CDR1 MNHEY, CDR2 SVGAGI. V lost 2 bases, J lost 4 bases, and 6 bases lay in between. The CDR3 length is 13 residues. The CDR3, as DNA: TGTGCCAGCAGTTACCAGCCGTACAATGAGCAGTTCTTC. Amino acids: CASSYQPYNEQFF.

V usage is TRBV6-1 and J usage is TRBJ2-3; D might be TRBD1 or TRBD2, each matching 5 bases. The DNA matches TRBJ2-7 better at its end, which makes the J call doubtful. Germline CDR1 reads MNHNS; CDR2 reads SASEGT. The CDR3 extends over 13 amino acids. The CDR3 is CARGTCGKDTQYF. DNA for the CDR3: TGTGCCAGGGGGACGTGCGGCAAAGACACGCAGTACTTC.

Of note for this clonotype: One end of the junction is discordant with germline, which a read error may explain. The J gene is TRBJ2-5, the V gene TRBV6-5; the D is unclear. The DNA end favors TRBJ2-1, so the J call may be wrong. The germline gives CDR1 MNHEY, CDR2 SVGAGI. The CDR3 is 11 residues long. Here the CDR3 DNA reads TGTGCCAGCAGTCACTCCCCTGAGCAGTTCTTC. It codes for CASSHSPEQFF.

For this clonotype: The CDR3 does not close with the conserved phenylalanine or tryptophan, likely indicating a read error. This chain connects TRBV6-1 to TRBJ2-1, with 8 bases that match TRBD2. Judging by the DNA end, TRBJ2-5 fits better; the J call may be wrong. This CDR3 is built from 14 residues. CDR1 and CDR2 from the germline V gene are MNHNS and SASEGT. In nucleotides, the CDR3 is TGTGCCAGCAGACCAGCGGGAGCACTTGAGACCCAGTACCGC. Protein: CASRPAGALETQYR.

The chain uses TRBV6-5 and TRBJ1-2; 7 positions match TRBD1. Germline V gene lookup returns CDR1 MNHEY and CDR2 SVGAGI. Trimming removed 2 bases from V and 4 bases from J; junction bases left unmatched: 4. The CDR3 runs to 14 residues. The chain's CDR3 is CASSYGTAGYGYTF. For the CDR3, the DNA is TGTGCCAGCAGTTACGGGACAGCCGGCTATGGCTACACCTTC.

V and J are TRBV6-5 and TRBJ2-2; 16 bases map to TRBD2. The CDR3 is 19 amino acids. The trim removed 2 bases at V and 4 bases at J, leaving 7 bases unmatched. Germline CDR1 is MNHEY and CDR2 is SVGAGI. The CDR3 here is CASSYTSGTSGRVTGELFF. The CDR3 nucleotides read TGTGCCAGCAGTTACACCTCCGGGACTAGCGGGAGGGTCACCGGGGAGCTGTTTTTT.

This chain joins TRBV9 and TRBJ2-4; D might be TRBD2 (5 bases). Germline assignment: CDR1 SGDLS and CDR2 YYNGEE. This CDR3 contains 17 residues. The V end was cut by 1 base, the J end by 2 bases, with 16 bases between. CDR3 loop: CASSVRSEGEPKNIQYF. Here the CDR3 DNA reads TGTGCCAGCAGCGTACGTTCAGAGGGAGAACCCAAAAACATTCAGTACTTC.

The sample holds one count of this clonotype. The rearrangement uses TRBV27 and TRBJ2-1, with 7 positions matching TRBD2. Germline CDR1 is MNHEY and CDR2 is SMNVEV (reference sequence). Trimming cost V 1 base and J 7 bases; bases outside gene matches: 7. The CDR3 is made up of 15 amino acids. CDR3 sequence (DNA): TGTGCCAGCAGTTTATTTGGGCGGGGGAAAAATGAGCAGTTCTTC. Amino acids: CASSLFGRGKNEQFF.

The V and J genes are TRBV7-9 and TRBJ2-3; D possibly corresponds to TRBD2 (5 bases). V was cut by 1 base and J by 0 bases, with 11 bases left in between. The CDR3 sequence is 16 residues long. Germline V gene data show CDR1 as SEHNR and CDR2 as FQNEAQ (reference sequence). CDR3 residues: CASSLVDRDSTDTQYF. In DNA form, the CDR3 reads TGTGCCAGCAGCTTAGTCGACCGGGATAGCACAGATACGCAGTATTTT.

J is TRBJ2-2 and V is TRBV19, with 7 nucleotides matching TRBD1. The length of the CDR3 is 15 residues. CDR1 and CDR2 from the germline V gene are LNHDA and SQIVND (reference sequence). V lost 3 bases and J lost 4; bases outside the gene matches: 5. Here the CDR3 reads CASSMGDSFTGELFF. CDR3 nucleotide sequence: TGTGCCAGTAGTATGGGGGACAGTTTCACCGGGGAGCTGTTTTTT.

This clonotype was seen a few times. The chain combines TRBV12-3 or TRBV12-4 with TRBJ2-1, with 8 bases lining up with TRBD2. The CDR3 spans 15 residues. V was clipped by 6 bases and J by 4 bases; unmatched bases: 8. The CDR3 nucleotides read TGTGCCAGCAGCCTAACTAGCGGATATTACAATGAGCAGTTCTTC. Protein product: CASSLTSGYYNEQFF.

V gene TRBV11-2 combines with J gene TRBJ2-5; D is ambiguous. Germline V gene lookup returns CDR1 SGHAT and CDR2 FQNNGV. This CDR3 comprises 12 residues. The germline V and J ends were trimmed by 5 bases and 9 bases, with 13 bases remaining between them. The CDR3 DNA is TGTGCCAGCAGCCCAGATAGTGCGGCCCAGTACTTC. This encodes CASSPDSAAQYF.

This clonotype is deemed medium-sized. The J gene is TRBJ2-2, the V gene TRBV6-5, with D possibly TRBD2 on 6 matching bases. Trimming pared 8 bases from V and 4 bases from J, leaving 26 bases between. CDR3 size: 18 residues. Germline assignment: CDR1 MNHEY and CDR2 SVGAGI. This CDR3 is CASPRDPELAAFTGELFF. In DNA, the CDR3 is TGTGCCAGCCCCAGGGACCCGGAACTAGCTGCATTCACCGGGGAGCTGTTTTTT.

The chain joins TRBV12-5 to TRBJ2-3; D ambiguous. The V gene lost 3 bases and the J gene lost 9 bases, with 10 bases spanning the gap. The CDR3 is made up of 12 amino acids. Germline V gene lookup returns CDR1 LGHNT and CDR2 FRNRAP. In nucleotides, the CDR3 is TGTGCTAGTGGTTTAAACGTGTGGACGCAGTATTTT. It specifies CASGLNVWTQYF.

The genes are TRBV27 and TRBJ1-1; D perhaps matches TRBD1 (6 bases). V lost 3 bases, J lost 5 bases, and 13 bases lay in between. In germline, CDR1 is MNHEY, CDR2 SMNVEV (reference sequence). The CDR3 contains 14 residues. The CDR3 DNA is TGTGCCAGCAGTTTTCACGGGAGGGGGACTGAAGCTTTCTTT. This translates into CASSFHGRGTEAFF.

This clonotype was seen a handful of times. The chain employs TRBV6-1 and TRBJ1-3; 7 positions match TRBD1. This CDR3 region has 15 residues. The V gene's germline CDR1 is MNHNS and CDR2 SASEGT. The J segment lost 0 bases and the V segment lost 7 bases, leaving 6 bases of the junction unmatched. CDR3 DNA: TGTGCCAGCAAAGGGGGACAGTACTCTGGAAACACCATATATTTT. This encodes CASKGGQYSGNTIYF.

The CDR3 reads CASSSSQAYYGYTF. DNA of the CDR3: TGTGCCAGCAGTTCCTCACAGGCCTACTATGGCTACACCTTC. The rearrangement links TRBV6-5 to TRBJ1-2; TRBD1 is a possible D gene (5 bases). Germline V lookup: CDR1 MNHEY, CDR2 SVGAGI. This CDR3 is built from 14 residues. Trimming took 4 bases from V and 3 from J, leaving 12 bases between them.

This clonotype was seen more than once but under ten times. The chain combines TRBV27 with TRBJ2-5; TRBD1 matches 9 bases. The CDR3 length is 15 residues. Germline loops: CDR1 MNHEY, CDR2 SMNVEV (reference sequence). V lost 3 bases, J lost 2 bases, and 4 bases stayed unmatched. CDR3 sequence reads: CASSLGQGSQETQYF. CDR3 DNA: TGTGCCAGCAGTTTGGGACAGGGCTCACAAGAGACCCAGTACTTC.

This sequence joins TRBV27 and TRBJ2-3, with D unresolved. The germline V gene has CDR1 MNHEY and CDR2 SMNVEV (reference sequence). The CDR3 loop spans 12 amino acids. The V end was cut by 5 bases, the J end by 5 bases, with 8 bases between. In nucleotides, the CDR3 is TGTGCCAGCAGTCCAGGCCAAGATACGCAGTATTTT. Protein product: CASSPGQDTQYF.